One and the same sample provided the 23 T cell receptor beta chains below, sequenced in a study of CD8+ T cells in alopecia areata. Extraction of RNA preceded its reverse transcription into cDNA, which served as the sequencing template. This table comes from immunoSEQ multiplex PCR, and its TCRdb copy is limited to in-frame clones, with some not included. The sample includes more than 200,000 clones, 67% of them seen just once. The sequencing here drew on CD4+ T cells sorted from blood, taken at week 0. These receptors all stem from a human donor with alopecia areata.

The CDR3 loop reads CASTLNGVTYEQYF. The CDR3 nucleotides read TGTGCCAGCACCTTGAACGGGGTCACCTACGAGCAGTACTTC. This rearrangement joins TRBV2 to TRBJ2-7; possible D gene TRBD2, 5 bases. The V gene's germline CDR1 is SNHLY and CDR2 FYNNEI. Trimming removed 7 bases from V and 2 bases from J, with 15 bases in between. The CDR3 consists of 14 residues.

The chain is built from TRBV29-1 and TRBJ1-2, with D maybe TRBD1 (5 bases). Germline CDR1 reads SQVTM; CDR2 reads ANQGSEA. V lost 3 bases and J 4 bases, leaving 9 bases between the germline ends. The CDR3 extends over 12 amino acids. In DNA, the CDR3 is TGCAGCGTTGATCGGGGCTTCTATGGCTACACCTTC. It specifies CSVDRGFYGYTF. Combining the CDR3 with reference TRBV29-1 and TRBJ1-2 gives the whole variable domain SAVISQKPSRDICQRGTSLTIQCQVDSQVTMMFWYRQQPGQSLTLIATANQGSEATYESGFVIDKFPISRPNLTFSTLTVSNMSPEDSSIYLCSVDRGFYGYTFGSGTRLTVV.

This clone was detected only a few times. This sequence joins TRBV4-2 and TRBJ2-3; the D gene is possibly TRBD1 (6 bases). The germline V gene has CDR1 LGHNA and CDR2 YNFKEQ. This CDR3 has 15 amino acids. V was trimmed by 0 bases and J by 6 bases, leaving 13 bases between them. The CDR3: CASSQDWGPRDTQYF. Here the CDR3 DNA reads TGTGCCAGCAGCCAAGACTGGGGGCCCCGGGATACGCAGTATTTT.

The genes are TRBV5-1 and TRBJ2-7; no clear D gene. V lost 4 bases and J lost 1, with 12 bases in between. This CDR3 has 14 amino acids. Germline V gives CDR1 SGHRS, CDR2 YFSETQ. CDR3 region: CASSLRAGSYEQYF. The CDR3 bases are TGCGCCAGCAGCCTCCGGGCAGGATCCTACGAGCAGTACTTC.

CDR3 DNA sequence: TGTGCCAGCAGTGTCGCGTGGGATGAGCAGTTCTTC. Protein: CASSVAWDEQFF. This chain uses TRBV6-1 with TRBJ2-1; D is undetermined. With 4 bases removed from V and 8 bases from J, the gap between germline ends came to 9 bases. The CDR3 is 12 residues long. Germline CDR1 is MNHNS and CDR2 is SASEGT.

This clone showed up just a few times. The chain couples TRBV30 to TRBJ1-1; D is ambiguous. This CDR3 has 12 residues. Germline values: CDR1 GTSNPN, CDR2 SVGIG (reference sequence). Trimming left V 5 bases short and J 1 base short, with 8 bases between. The CDR3 DNA reads as TGTGCCTGGGGATTGAGGAACACTGAAGCTTTCTTT. Its translation is CAWGLRNTEAFF.

Note on this clone: Other DNA sequences in this sample translate to the same CDR3. The V and J genes are TRBV2 and TRBJ1-5, with 7 bases identical to TRBD1. CDR1 and CDR2 from the germline V gene are SNHLY and FYNNEI. V lost 4 bases, J lost 2 bases, and 2 bases stayed unmatched. This CDR3 region has 14 residues. The CDR3 here is CASSVDRGNQPQHF. CDR3 nucleotide sequence: TGTGCCAGCAGTGTTGACAGGGGCAATCAGCCCCAGCATTTT.

As DNA, the CDR3 is TGTGCCAGCAGTGGGCGAAATTCACCCCTCCACTTT. Its protein product is CASSGRNSPLHF. This chain connects TRBV6-5 to TRBJ1-6; the D is unclear. This CDR3 spans 12 amino acids. V lost 5 bases to trimming and J lost 7 bases, with 6 bases between them. Germline values: CDR1 MNHEY, CDR2 SVGAGI.

J is TRBJ2-2 and V is TRBV7-8, with a weak D call TRBD1 (7 bases). The CDR3 covers 14 residues. Germline loops: CDR1 SGHVS, CDR2 FQNEAQ. Between the trimmed V and J ends, which lost 6 bases and 5 bases, there was a span of 13 bases. The chain's CDR3 is CASREGASTGELFF. Here the CDR3 DNA reads TGTGCCAGCAGGGAGGGGGCGAGTACCGGGGAGCTGTTTTTT.

With respect to this clone: This sequence may be a read error, since a much larger clone differs from it by one base. Here the CDR3 reads CASSFNTDTQYF. The CDR3 DNA follows: TGTGCCAGCAGCTTTAACACAGATACGCAGTATTTT. This chain connects TRBV5-4 to TRBJ2-3; no definite D call. The CDR3 contains 12 residues. From germline, CDR1 is SGHNT and CDR2 YYREEE (reference sequence). V dropped 2 bases and J dropped 2 bases, with 3 bases sitting between them.

This chain links TRBV29-1 with TRBJ2-2, with D hard to call. In germline, CDR1 is SQVTM, CDR2 ANQGSEA. V was pared by 6 bases and J by 0 bases, with 8 bases between. This CDR3 has 13 amino acids. DNA of the CDR3: TGCAGCGTGGACCACCCGAACACCGGGGAGCTGTTTTTT. Its protein product is CSVDHPNTGELFF.

This clone was counted between two and nine times. V usage is TRBV6-1 and J usage is TRBJ2-3; D is unresolved. V lost 2 bases, J lost 2 bases, and 5 bases lay in between. CDR3 length: 13 amino acids. Per the germline V gene, CDR1 is MNHNS and CDR2 is SASEGT. CDR3 DNA: TGTGCCAGCAGTGAATTTTCCACAGATACGCAGTATTTT. It translates to CASSEFSTDTQYF.

This clone has a handful of counts. V and J are TRBV29-1 and TRBJ2-5; tentatively, D is TRBD2 (6 bases). The CDR3 is 13 residues long. V lost 3 bases to trimming and J lost 2 bases, with 10 bases between them. Germline V gene data show CDR1 as SQVTM and CDR2 as ANQGSEA. CDR3 sequence: CSVEAAGQETQYF. The CDR3 DNA reads as TGCAGCGTTGAGGCGGCGGGGCAAGAGACCCAGTACTTC.

This clone was observed many times. The rearrangement links TRBV29-1 to TRBJ2-1; 8 nucleotides align to TRBD2. The CDR3 has 14 residues. From germline, CDR1 is SQVTM and CDR2 ANQGSEA. V lost 7 bases to trimming and J lost 2 bases; unmatched junction nucleotides: 7. Here the CDR3 reads CSAKAGVAYNEQFF. The CDR3 DNA reads TGCAGCGCTAAAGCGGGGGTGGCCTACAATGAGCAGTTCTTC.

V is TRBV30 and J is TRBJ1-4; no definite D call. Looked up from germline, CDR1 is GTSNPN and CDR2 is SVGIG (reference sequence). The CDR3 is 11 amino acids. V dropped 2 bases and J dropped 7 bases, with 5 bases sitting between them. The CDR3, as DNA: TGTGCCTGGAGTCGGGGTGAAAAACTGTTTTTT. It encodes CAWSRGEKLFF.

The chain couples TRBV20-1 to TRBJ2-3; D unresolved. Germline V lookup: CDR1 DFQATT, CDR2 SNEGSKA (reference sequence). Trimming removed 5 bases at V and 6 bases at J, with 9 bases between. This CDR3 has 11 amino acids. The CDR3 loop is CSAEDADTQYF. CDR3 in DNA: TGCAGTGCTGAAGACGCCGATACGCAGTATTTT.

J is TRBJ2-1 and V is TRBV29-1; 8 bases agree with TRBD2. Germline V gene sequence: CDR1 SQVTM, CDR2 ANQGSEA. The junction had 7 bases not matched to a gene; V was cut back by 6 bases and J by 3 bases. This CDR3 contains 14 residues. The CDR3 spells CSVERGLLYNEQFF. CDR3 bases: TGCAGCGTCGAGCGGGGGCTCCTCTACAATGAGCAGTTCTTC.

The genes are TRBV29-1 and TRBJ2-3; no clear D gene. CDR1 and CDR2 from the germline V gene are SQVTM and ANQGSEA. Trimming took off 5 bases at V and 1 base at J, with 16 bases between the two ends. The CDR3 totals 15 residues. DNA of the CDR3: TGCAGCGTTATTAAGGGTGGGGTGGGCACAGATACGCAGTATTTT. Encoded protein: CSVIKGGVGTDTQYF.

The chain combines TRBV18 with TRBJ1-1, with D perhaps TRBD1 (5 bases). The germline gives CDR1 KGHSH, CDR2 LQKENI. Trimming left V 1 base short and J 3 bases short, with 9 bases between. This CDR3 is 14 amino acids long. CDR3 nucleotide sequence: TGTGCCAGCTCACCACACCGGGACGACACTGAAGCTTTCTTT. This gives the protein CASSPHRDDTEAFF.

The chain combines TRBV5-4 with TRBJ2-1, with D perhaps being TRBD1 or TRBD2 (5 bases each). The CDR3 consists of 15 residues. V was pared by 4 bases and J by 3 bases, with 14 bases between. Germline CDR1 and CDR2: SGHNT and YYREEE (reference sequence). The CDR3: CASSRDGANYNEQFF. The CDR3 nucleotides are TGTGCCAGCAGCCGAGACGGGGCTAACTACAATGAGCAGTTCTTC. The full variable domain, in which reference TRBV5-4 and TRBJ2-1 provide the parts outside the CDR3, is ETGVTQSPTHLIKTRGQQVTLRCSSQSGHNTVSWYQQALGQGPQFIFQYYREEENGRGNFPPRFSGLQFPNYSSELNVNALELDDSALYLCASSRDGANYNEQFFGPGTRLTVL.

The chain links TRBV7-3 to TRBJ2-3; D uncertain. The CDR3 is 14 residues long. CDR1 is SGHTA and CDR2 is FQGTGA in the germline V gene. Trimming removed 2 bases at V and 2 bases at J, with 8 bases between. The CDR3 protein is CASSLDSNTDTQYF. For the CDR3, the DNA is TGTGCCAGCAGCTTAGATTCTAACACAGATACGCAGTATTTT.

The rearrangement uses TRBV4-2 and TRBJ2-7; TRBD1 might be the D (6 bases). The V and J ends lost 0 bases and 5 bases respectively, with 8 bases between them. Germline CDR1 and CDR2: LGHNA and YNFKEQ. The CDR3 extends over 13 amino acids. The CDR3 loop is CASSQDSGDEQYF. CDR3 in DNA: TGTGCCAGCAGCCAAGACTCAGGGGACGAGCAGTACTTC.

In this sample, this clone turned up a few times. This chain links TRBV7-9 with TRBJ1-2; D is possibly TRBD1 (5 bases). CDR1 is SEHNR, CDR2 FQNEAQ, per germline (reference sequence). The CDR3 extends over 14 amino acids. Deletions cut 0 bases from V and 8 bases from J, with 13 bases between. CDR3: CASSLALTGRGYTF. DNA of the CDR3: TGTGCCAGCAGCTTAGCGCTAACGGGGCGCGGCTACACCTTC.